A selection of T cell receptor beta chains follows, all from one sample in a study of control samples from healthy donors and cancer patients. Sequencing was performed with immunoSEQ multiplex PCR; in TCRdb, only in-frame clones are kept and a portion is missing. The sample consists of roughly 130,000 clones, around 93% of them appearing once. The sample consisted of blood. All receptors come from a man younger than 35 in good health. CDR3s include the opening cysteine and the closing phenylalanine or tryptophan. Each record gives: V gene, J gene, clone size, D gene, CDR3 protein, CDR3 DNA. D genes are given only for firm matches. Some rows have no size entry. The others give once, few or many, or a class for an expanded clone.

TRBV3-1/TRBV3-2	TRBJ2-7	-	TRBD2	CASNPGGVAEGYEQYF	TGTGCCAGCAACCCCGGGGGGGTAGCGGAGGGTTACGAGCAGTACTTC
TRBV5-4	TRBJ2-5	-	TRBD2	CASSLSGELRETQYF	TGTGCCAGCAGCTTGAGCGGGGAGCTGCGAGAGACCCAGTACTTC
TRBV27	TRBJ1-5	-	-	CASRRGGQPQHF	TGTGCCAGCAGGAGGGGAGGCCAGCCCCAGCATTTT
TRBV9	TRBJ2-5	-	-	CASSPPRGTQYF	TGTGCCAGCAGCCCCCCCCGTGGGACCCAGTACTTC
TRBV4-1	TRBJ2-3	-	-	CASSLQTGITDTQYF	TGCGCCAGCAGCCTACAGACAGGAATCACAGATACGCAGTATTTT
TRBV12-3/TRBV12-4	TRBJ1-2	-	-	CASSLVLGNGYTF	TGTGCCAGCAGTTTAGTGCTCGGTAATGGCTACACCTTC
TRBV7-9	TRBJ1-1	-	TRBD1	CASIPGQGNTEAFF	TGTGCCAGCATCCCGGGACAGGGTAACACTGAAGCTTTCTTT
TRBV5-1	TRBJ1-1	-	-	CASSARFSTEHTEAFF	TGCGCCAGCAGCGCGCGGTTTTCGACGGAGCACACTGAAGCTTTCTTT
TRBV2	TRBJ1-6	-	-	CASLGTGNSPLHF	TGTGCCAGCCTCGGGACGGGTAATTCACCCCTCCACTTT
TRBV20-1	TRBJ1-1	-	-	CSATRGKAAFF	TGCAGTGCTACCCGGGGTAAGGCTGCTTTCTTT
TRBV7-3	TRBJ2-2	-	TRBD1	CASSPGTGLTGELFF	TGTGCCAGCAGCCCAGGGACAGGCCTCACCGGGGAGCTGTTTTTT
TRBV29-1	TRBJ1-4	-	-	CSVEGRHNEKLFF	TGCAGCGTTGAAGGTCGGCACAATGAAAAACTGTTTTTT
TRBV10-3	TRBJ2-7	-	TRBD1	CAASPDRGGTYEQYF	TGTGCCGCGTCCCCGGACAGGGGGGGAACCTACGAGCAGTACTTC
TRBV4-1	TRBJ1-4	-	TRBD1	CASSQDFGTGDEKLFF	TGCGCCAGCAGCCAAGACTTCGGGACAGGGGATGAAAAACTGTTTTTT
TRBV18	TRBJ1-5	-	-	CASSPHQQINQPQHF	TGTGCCAGCTCACCACACCAACAGATTAATCAGCCCCAGCATTTT
TRBV6-1	TRBJ2-2	-	TRBD1	CASSGSTGWDTGELFF	TGTGCCAGCAGTGGCTCGACAGGGTGGGACACCGGGGAGCTGTTTTTT
TRBV7-9	TRBJ1-2	few	-	CASSPVSYGYTF	TGTGCCAGCAGCCCGGTCAGCTATGGCTACACCTTC
TRBV5-1	TRBJ1-1	once	-	CASSPEGHPNTEAFF	TGCGCCAGCAGCCCAGAGGGACACCCGAACACTGAAGCTTTCTTT
TRBV27	TRBJ1-4	-	TRBD1	CASSAGTGNEKLFF	TGTGCCAGCAGTGCCGGGACAGGGAATGAAAAACTGTTTTTT
TRBV10-2	TRBJ1-1	-	-	CASSDAGPNTEAFF	TGCGCCAGCAGTGACGCAGGGCCGAACACTGAAGCTTTCTTT
TRBV28	TRBJ1-6	-	-	CASSLWGRGMRNNSPLHF	TGTGCCAGCAGTTTGTGGGGTAGGGGGATGCGTAATAATTCACCCCTCCACTTT
TRBV19	TRBJ1-3	-	-	CASSLGGMSSGNTIYF	TGTGCCAGTAGCCTGGGCGGGATGAGCTCTGGAAACACCATATATTTT
TRBV19	TRBJ1-6	-	TRBD1	CASSLAGGPAPNSPLHF	TGTGCCAGTAGTCTCGCAGGGGGCCCGGCCCCAAATTCACCCCTCCACTTT
TRBV2	TRBJ1-2	once	TRBD1	CASSSGTGGAHYGYTF	TGTGCCAGCAGCTCTGGGACAGGGGGCGCCCACTATGGCTACACCTTC
TRBV11-3	TRBJ1-3	once	TRBD1	CASSLDTGVTDTIYF	TGTGCCAGCAGCTTAGATACAGGGGTGACAGACACCATATATTTT